This TCR beta chain was sequenced during a study of T-cell memory formation after mild COVID-19. Study-level findings and limits: CD4+ clones that contracted lay mainly in CM and EM; CD8+ ones lay in EMRA.

Worth noting for this clonotype: Antigen: not known.

The germline V gene has CDR1 SGHRS and CDR2 YFSETQ. The CDR3 runs to 16 residues. Trimming stripped 0 bases from V and 1 base from J, with 13 bases between. In TCRdb, the 5' RACE reads were re-called with MiXCR into one record per CDR3 protein. The data show 300,000 or so distinct CDR3 sequences, 15% to 20% seen once. This rearrangement joins TRBV5-1 to TRBJ2-5, with D perhaps being TRBD1 or TRBD2 (6 bases each). Sequenced material: PBMCs or a T cell subset sorted from them (not recorded which). This clonotype was sampled from a man in his late teens or twenties who had mild COVID-19 (a few samples of this study predate the infection). Cell type and time point are not known. CDR3 amino acids: CASSLGRGPLQETQYF. The CDR3 region has the DNA TGCGCCAGCAGCTTGGGTCGGGGGCCCCTCCAAGAGACCCAGTACTTC.